The present entry profiles one T cell receptor (beta chain) with its context. Its antigen target is currently unknown. The record has no base qualities; no much larger clone is one base away. The CDR3 covers 16 residues, taking in both the cysteine and the phenylalanine. Only the CDR3 part of the read is kept: 48 bases, read in frame from the first base. For this chain, trimming is 5 bases at the V end and 4 bases at the J end, and the number of junction bases without a gene match is 10. Based on the germline V gene (reference sequence), the CDR1 and CDR2 sequences are LNHDA and SQIVND. These data are taken from a study of radiotherapy plus CTLA-4 blockade in lung cancer listed by TCRdb under 2018. About the study as a whole: Among the enrolled patients, under 20% had an objective response, and 31% reached disease control.

Broader findings and caveats from the paper: The strongest predictors of response, as reported, were early dynamic changes in blood T cell clones along with a rise in serum interferon-beta after radiation. After treatment with radiotherapy and ipilimumab, TCR clones that originated in tumors expanded in peripheral blood.

Library preparation used the immunoSEQ multiplex PCR assay. TCRdb mirrors the immuneACCESS table, restricted to in-frame sequences. Some clones are absent from its copies; in checked studies, under half trace to an unresolved V gene, and the reason for the others is unknown. For this sample there are some 96,000 clones; approximately 86% appear just once. Roughly 4.6% of the sample is held by the ten biggest clonotypes. The study evaluated CTLA-4 blockade (ipilimumab) given together with focal radiation therapy in patients who had chemo-refractory metastatic non-small-cell lung cancer. This receptor chain uses TRBV19 and TRBJ1-5; TRBD1 fits 8 bases in the junction. This sample comprised peripheral blood, obtained from a patient treated with radiotherapy plus ipilimumab. This sequence originates from a human donor with non-small cell lung cancer that progressed on radiotherapy plus ipilimumab. The CDR3 reads CASSSLPGQANQPQHF. The sequence in DNA is TGTGCCAGTAGTTCCCTTCCGGGACAGGCAAATCAGCCCCAGCATTTT.